Listed here is a single TCR beta chain. Its antigen is as yet unknown. V was shortened by 5 bases and J by 4 bases, with 12 bases between the two germline ends. The CDR3 is made up of 13 amino acids. Germline values: CDR1 GTSNPN, CDR2 SVGIG (reference sequence). These data are taken from a study of siplizumab effects on memory and regulatory T cells. Broader study findings: Treg-derived clones made up an average of around 67% of mappable alloreactive CD4+ clones with siplizumab and under 35% in controls. Naive T cells, seemingly more diverse than memory cells, seemed major alloresponse contributors.

Clones were sequenced by immunoSEQ multiplex PCR, and TCRdb holds only the in-frame ones, with some missing. This sample carries tens of thousands of clones, around 98% of them seen once, and the ten largest clones take roughly 0.99%. The sample comprised naive CD8+ T cells sorted from blood. The receptor comes from a human donor in good health. The V and J genes are TRBV30 and TRBJ2-1, with a possible D match to TRBD2 (5 bases). The CDR3 DNA reads as TGTGCCTGGTCCTGGGAGCAATACAATGAGCAGTTCTTC. This translates into CAWSWEQYNEQFF.